The 15 T cell receptor beta chains presented below share a single source sample, sequenced in a study of sequential checkpoint blockade in melanoma. Treatment indicated: randomized to nivolumab then ipilimumab (arm A) or the reverse (arm B). Profiled with immunoSEQ multiplex PCR; TCRdb holds only in-frame clones, not every one. The sample holds about 12,000 clones; about 28% are singletons and the top ten take 15% to 20%. Sequencing used tumor tissue (inferred from file names), obtained from a patient given nivolumab and ipilimumab in sequence. Receptors originate from a human donor with melanoma.

This clone occurred many times. V usage is TRBV11-3 and J usage is TRBJ2-1; 11 bases map to TRBD2. Germline CDR1 and CDR2: SGHNT and YENEEA. V dropped 4 bases and J dropped 6; count of bases not matched to a gene: 8. The CDR3 spans 16 residues. CDR3 sequence: CASSWGTSGLLNEQFF. For the CDR3, the DNA is TGTGCCAGCAGCTGGGGGACTAGCGGTCTCCTCAATGAGCAGTTCTTC.

This clone has just a few counts. The V call is TRBV23-1, the J call TRBJ1-5; D is unclear. TRBV23-1 is recorded as an ORF, its role being uncertain. Trimming took off 6 bases at V and 4 bases at J, with 16 bases between the two ends. The CDR3 is made up of 15 amino acids. CDR3 nucleotides: TGCGCCAGCAGCCAAGAACTTTACAGTAATCAGCCCCAGCATTTT. It yields the protein CASSQELYSNQPQHF.

J is TRBJ2-3 and V is TRBV5-1, with 7 nucleotides matching TRBD2. The CDR3 has 15 residues. The J segment lost 3 bases and the V segment lost 4 bases, leaving 8 bases of the junction unmatched. In germline, CDR1 is SGHRS, CDR2 YFSETQ. CDR3 loop: CASSSRSGPTDTQYF. The CDR3 nucleotides are TGCGCCAGCAGCAGTCGTAGCGGGCCGACAGATACGCAGTATTTT.

This chain joins TRBV11-3 and TRBJ1-5; D remains unclear. V lost 1 base and J 0 bases, leaving 13 bases between the germline ends. CDR3 length: 17 amino acids. The germline CDR1 and CDR2 sequences are SGHNT and YENEEA. CDR3 nucleotides: TGTGCCAGCAGCTTAGGTGTCGGAGCCCTTAGCAATCAGCCCCAGCATTTT. Its protein product is CASSLGVGALSNQPQHF.

The chain has TRBV15 and TRBJ2-2; D is unresolved. This CDR3 is built from 15 residues. V was pared by 0 bases and J by 0 bases, with 5 bases between. Per the germline V gene, CDR1 is LNHNV and CDR2 is YYDKDF (reference sequence). CDR3: CATSRDRPNTGELFF. In DNA form, the CDR3 reads TGTGCCACCAGCAGAGACCGGCCGAACACCGGGGAGCTGTTTTTT.

The chain carries TRBV11-3 and TRBJ1-1, with 8 bases identical to TRBD1. This CDR3 has 14 amino acids. CDR1 and CDR2 (germline): SGHNT, YENEEA. With 4 bases clipped from V and 5 bases from J, the junction kept 6 bases outside the gene matches. The CDR3 region has the DNA TGTGCCAGCAGCTACCAGGGGGCAGGGACTGAAGCTTTCTTT. This sequence encodes CASSYQGAGTEAFF.

The sample holds many counts of this clone. V gene TRBV7-1 combines with J gene TRBJ1-5; D remains ambiguous. TRBV7-1 qualifies as an ORF whose function is uncertain. The CDR3 contains 15 residues. Trimming took 4 bases from V and 0 from J, leaving 10 bases between them. CDR3 nucleotide sequence: TGTGCCAGCAGCTTACTCCCTTATAGCAATCAGCCCCAGCATTTT. It codes for CASSLLPYSNQPQHF.

This clone was found a few times. Other DNA sequences in the sample encode the same CDR3. The rearrangement uses TRBV10-3 and TRBJ1-5; D is undetermined. The V and J ends lost 0 bases and 3 bases respectively, with 9 bases between them. CDR1 ENHRY and CDR2 SYGVKD come from the germline V gene. The CDR3 length is 15 residues. Written as DNA, the CDR3 is TGTGCCATCAGTGAGTCGGGAGGACTCAATCAGCCCCAGCATTTT. Encoded protein: CAISESGGLNQPQHF.

The V and J genes are TRBV10-1 and TRBJ2-2, with 8 positions matching TRBD1. This CDR3 has 17 amino acids. Germline V gives CDR1 WNHNN, CDR2 SYGVQD (reference sequence). V gave up 6 bases and J gave up 1 base; unmatched junction bases: 10. In DNA, the CDR3 is TGCGCCAGCAGCGATCGCCTCGGGACAGGGAACACCGGGGAGCTGTTTTTT. Encoded protein: CASSDRLGTGNTGELFF.

The J gene is TRBJ1-3, the V gene TRBV7-7; D uncertain. This CDR3 is 15 amino acids long. CDR1 and CDR2 (germline): SSHAT, FNYEAQ (reference sequence). V gave up 5 bases and J gave up 0 bases, with 11 bases separating them. This CDR3 is CASSPDRYSGNTIYF. The CDR3 DNA reads TGTGCCAGCAGCCCTGACCGATACTCTGGAAACACCATATATTTT.

To note about this clone: One end of the junction fails to match germline, which may point to a read error. This chain connects TRBV13 to TRBJ2-1, with 9 bases identical to TRBD2. This CDR3 has 14 residues. The V gene's germline CDR1 is PRHDT and CDR2 FYEKMQ (reference sequence). The CDR3 spells CASSLWAGGPESIF. In DNA, the CDR3 is TGTGCCAGCAGCTTATGGGCGGGGGGGCCTGAGTCTATCTTC.

The chain carries TRBV19 and TRBJ2-7, with TRBD1 matching 10 bases. The length of the CDR3 is 13 residues. V gave up 4 bases and J gave up 7 bases; unmatched junction bases: 4. CDR1 LNHDA and CDR2 SQIVND come from the germline V gene (reference sequence). CDR3 sequence: CASSTGQGTEQYF. CDR3 DNA sequence: TGTGCCAGTAGTACGGGACAGGGGACAGAGCAGTACTTC.

The chain employs TRBV5-1 and TRBJ2-7, with TRBD2 matching over 7 bases. The CDR3 is 14 amino acids. The germline CDR1 and CDR2 sequences are SGHRS and YFSETQ. V was clipped by 1 base and J by 1 base; unmatched bases: 2. The CDR3 DNA reads TGCGCCAGCAGCTTGAGGGGAGGGTCCTACGAGCAGTACTTC. As protein: CASSLRGGSYEQYF.

The table lists this clone with many counts. The rearrangement uses TRBV11-3 and TRBJ1-5; no clear D gene. Trimming shortened V by 4 bases and J by 3 bases, and 13 bases separated the two germline ends. The germline V gene encodes CDR1 SGHNT and CDR2 YENEEA. This CDR3 is built from 15 residues. CDR3 in DNA: TGTGCCAGCAGCTCTGACCCGGGAGTCAATCAGCCCCAGCATTTT. Translating gives CASSSDPGVNQPQHF.

Ten or more counts support this clone. This chain connects TRBV7-1 to TRBJ1-3, with no clear D. TRBV7-1 is an ORF, with its function uncertain. V was pared by 5 bases and J by 10 bases, with 15 bases between. This CDR3 is built from 13 residues. The CDR3 region has the DNA TGTGCCAGCAGCCCGCTTCGTGAAGGGACCATATATTTT. This translates into CASSPLREGTIYF.